This T cell receptor beta chain was identified in a study of blood T cell repertoires in COVID-19. As for the study in general: Sites across the United States, Italy and Spain contributed samples from acute and convalescent COVID-19.

The sample holds one count of this clone. Some clones are missing from TCRdb's copy, which holds only in-frame ones; the method was immunoSEQ multiplex PCR. The data contain roughly 140,000 clones, approximately 90% of them seen just once; the ten biggest clones take up approximately 10%. The CDR3 contains 16 residues. CDR1 SGHNT and CDR2 YYREEE come from the germline V gene (reference sequence). V was clipped by 3 bases and J by 2 bases; unmatched bases: 9. The sequence was obtained from a woman of 80 years or more with acute or convalescent COVID-19. The sample comprised peripheral blood. The chain recombines TRBV5-4 with TRBJ1-1, with 8 bases fitting TRBD1. CDR3 protein: CASSSETGALNTEAFF. CDR3 DNA sequence: TGTGCCAGCAGCTCAGAGACAGGGGCGCTCAACACTGAAGCTTTCTTT.